A single sample gave rise to the 21 T cell receptor beta chains below, sequenced in a study of T cells in Graves' hyperthyroidism and ophthalmopathy. RNA transcripts were the template for amplifying TCR beta CDR3 regions. First-round RT-PCR targeting the TCR CDR3 was performed with the HTBI primer set. TCRdb processed the multiplex PCR reads anew with MiXCR; each CDR3 protein has one entry. The repertoire holds about 570,000 distinct CDR3 sequences, with roughly 50% as singletons. Sequences were obtained from peripheral blood or thyroid tissue (not recorded which). The receptors derive from an adult woman with Graves' disease, either hyperthyroidism or ophthalmopathy (not recorded which).

The chain recombines TRBV19 with TRBJ2-6, with 11 bases fitting TRBD1. The CDR3 contains 14 residues. Unmatched junction bases numbered 6, after V lost 6 bases and J lost 11 bases. Germline V lookup: CDR1 LNHDA, CDR2 SQIVND (reference sequence). The CDR3, as DNA: TGTGCCAGTAGAGGGGGACAGGGGGACCACGTCCTGACTTTC. Translating gives CASRGGQGDHVLTF. The full variable domain, in which reference TRBV19 and TRBJ2-6 provide the parts outside the CDR3, is DGGITQSPKYLFRKEGQNVTLSCEQNLNHDAMYWYRQDPGQGLRLIYYSQIVNDFQKGDIAEGYSVSREKKESFPLTVTSAQKNPTAFYLCASRGGQGDHVLTFGAGSRLTVL.

The chain combines TRBV20-1 with TRBJ2-7, with D tentatively TRBD2 (5 bases). CDR1 is DFQATT, CDR2 SNEGSKA, per germline (reference sequence). Trimming stripped 3 bases from V and 0 bases from J, with 9 bases between. This CDR3 region has 13 residues. CDR3 nucleotides: TGCAGTGCTAGTAGCGTGTCCTCCTACGAGCAGTACTTC. Its translation: CSASSVSSYEQYF.

This clonotype was detected only once. With a much larger clone just one base away, this may be a read error. The chain has TRBV6-1 and TRBJ2-7; D remains ambiguous. CDR3 length: 13 amino acids. Germline CDR1 MNHNS, CDR2 SASEGT. The CDR3 reads CAGSYSDGYEQYF. CDR3 coding DNA: TGTGCCGGCAGTTACTCGGACGGCTACGAGCAGTACTTC.

The chain carries TRBV10-3 and TRBJ2-5; D gene uncertain. Looked up from germline, CDR1 is ENHRY and CDR2 is SYGVKD. The CDR3 loop spans 12 amino acids. Trimming pared 8 bases from V and 2 bases from J, leaving 9 bases between. The CDR3 bases are TGTGCCATCCAGGACCAGCAAGAGACCCAGTACTTC. Translated, it gives CAIQDQQETQYF.

This clonotype was detected many times. The rearrangement links TRBV11-2 to TRBJ2-2; 9 nucleotides align to TRBD2. V trimming: 3 bases; J trimming: 4 bases; junction bases outside the gene matches: 6. CDR3 size: 16 residues. Looked up from germline, CDR1 is SGHAT and CDR2 is FQNNGV. The CDR3 sequence is CASSFRGRAATGELFF. The CDR3 DNA reads TGTGCCAGCAGCTTCCGCGGGAGGGCGGCCACCGGGGAGCTGTTTTTT.

The chain is built from TRBV10-3 and TRBJ2-7; D remains ambiguous. This CDR3 contains 12 residues. The germline V and J ends were trimmed by 3 bases and 5 bases, with 8 bases remaining between them. The germline gives CDR1 ENHRY, CDR2 SYGVKD. The CDR3, as DNA: TGTGCCATCAGTGAAACCCTTGACGAGCAGTACTTC. It yields the protein CAISETLDEQYF.

The chain joins TRBV7-3 to TRBJ2-2; 11 bases map to TRBD2. The junction had 4 bases not matched to a gene; V was cut back by 5 bases and J by 2 bases. The CDR3 consists of 16 residues. Per the germline V gene, CDR1 is SGHTA and CDR2 is FQGTGA. In DNA, the CDR3 is TGTGCCAGCAGCGCCGGGACTAGCGGAAACACCGGGGAGCTGTTTTTT. It translates to CASSAGTSGNTGELFF.

This clonotype was recorded once. The chain couples TRBV29-1 to TRBJ1-2; TRBD1 might be the D (5 bases). The CDR3 totals 15 residues. Germline V CDR1 and CDR2: SQVTM, ANQGSEA. V was pared by 0 bases and J by 4 bases, with 15 bases between. The DNA for the CDR3 is TGCAGCGTTGAAGACAGGGCTGGCGATGCCTATGGCTACACCTTC. Its protein is CSVEDRAGDAYGYTF.

Many counts were recorded for this clonotype. V usage is TRBV13 and J usage is TRBJ1-1, with 12 bases that match TRBD1. This CDR3 is built from 19 residues. Per germline, CDR1 PRHDT and CDR2 FYEKMQ (reference sequence). V shed 5 bases and J 4 bases; nucleotides not matched to a gene: 17. The CDR3 region has the DNA TGTGCCAGCAGCCCCGAAGGGACAGGGGGCGCCCCGTTGTCCACTGAAGCTTTCTTT. This gives the protein CASSPEGTGGAPLSTEAFF.

This clonotype was detected a few times. This chain connects TRBV15 to TRBJ1-1; D is unclear. Per germline, CDR1 LNHNV and CDR2 YYDKDF (reference sequence). V shed 1 base and J shed 0 bases, with 15 bases lying between them. This CDR3 is 17 amino acids long. CDR3 nucleotides: TGTGCCACCAGCAGAGGGTCAGCAACTTACATGAACACTGAAGCTTTCTTT. Translated: CATSRGSATYMNTEAFF.

This clonotype was recorded at least ten times. The chain recombines TRBV20-1 with TRBJ2-5; perhaps TRBD2 as D (6 bases). From germline, CDR1 is DFQATT and CDR2 SNEGSKA (reference sequence). The CDR3 totals 13 residues. Trimming left V 3 bases short and J 5 bases short, with 13 bases between. The CDR3 sequence is CSARAEGPETQYF. The CDR3 DNA sequence: TGCAGTGCTAGGGCGGAGGGCCCCGAGACCCAGTACTTC.

V is TRBV5-1 and J is TRBJ2-1; 10 bases fit TRBD2. Germline CDR1 reads SGHRS; CDR2 reads YFSETQ. The CDR3 loop spans 15 amino acids. The J segment lost 5 bases and the V segment lost 2 bases, leaving 4 bases of the junction unmatched. CDR3 DNA: TGCGCCAGCAGCTTAAGTCTAGCGGGAGACAATGAGCAGTTCTTC. Translating gives CASSLSLAGDNEQFF.

V usage is TRBV29-1 and J usage is TRBJ1-4; 8 bases are a match to TRBD1. Germline CDR1 reads SQVTM; CDR2 reads ANQGSEA. The CDR3 spans 14 residues. The junction had 7 bases not matched to a gene; V was cut back by 3 bases and J by 7 bases. Here the CDR3 reads CSVEAGGGREKLFF. DNA for the CDR3: TGCAGCGTTGAGGCAGGGGGCGGTCGTGAAAAACTGTTTTTT.

The gene calls are TRBV7-9 and TRBJ1-4; no definite D call. The last part of the DNA fits TRBJ2-3 better; the J call may be wrong. This CDR3 has 13 residues. The germline V gene encodes CDR1 SEHNR and CDR2 FQNEAQ (reference sequence). CDR3 coding DNA: TGTGCCAGCAGCCTTGAATACACAGATACGCAGTATTTT. It translates to CASSLEYTDTQYF.

This chain uses TRBV29-1 with TRBJ1-2, with D maybe TRBD1 (6 bases). The germline CDR1 and CDR2 sequences are SQVTM and ANQGSEA. This CDR3 has 14 amino acids. The ends were cut back, 7 bases at V and 0 bases at J, with 15 bases in the middle. CDR3 protein: CSAEGDSANYGYTF. The CDR3 DNA is TGCAGCGCTGAGGGGGACTCAGCTAACTATGGCTACACCTTC.

This sequence joins TRBV5-8 and TRBJ2-5, with 11 bases aligning to TRBD2. The CDR3 totals 17 residues. Germline trimming cut 0 bases from V and 5 bases from J; bases unmatched to any gene: 9. Per the germline V gene, CDR1 is SGHTS and CDR2 is YDEGEE. The DNA of the CDR3 is TGTGCCAGCAGCTTGGCTGGTAGCGGGAGGGCTGGGGAGACCCAGTACTTC. Translating gives CASSLAGSGRAGETQYF.

The chain uses TRBV5-1 and TRBJ2-7, with D perhaps given as TRBD1 or TRBD2 (5 bases each). This CDR3 is 14 amino acids long. Germline CDR1 is SGHRS and CDR2 is YFSETQ. The germline V and J ends were trimmed by 0 bases and 3 bases, with 10 bases remaining between them. CDR3 residues: CASSLAVGVYEQYF. The CDR3 nucleotides are TGCGCCAGCAGCTTGGCCGTGGGGGTCTACGAGCAGTACTTC.

This clonotype was counted at least ten times. The genes are TRBV5-6 and TRBJ2-7, with TRBD1 matching over 9 bases. CDR3 size: 15 residues. Losses at the gene ends were 4 bases for V and 0 bases for J; bases not matched to a gene: 5. Per the germline V gene, CDR1 is SGHDT and CDR2 is YYEEEE. The DNA for the CDR3 is TGTGCCAGCAGCGGAGGGACAGGGTCCTCCTACGAGCAGTACTTC. Residues: CASSGGTGSSYEQYF.

V usage is TRBV25-1 and J usage is TRBJ1-1, with D uncertain. This CDR3 comprises 14 residues. V gave up 4 bases and J gave up 4 bases, with 13 bases separating them. Germline V CDR1 and CDR2: MGHDK, SYGVNS. The CDR3 region is CASSARVQITEAFF. CDR3 bases: TGTGCCAGCAGTGCTAGAGTTCAGATCACTGAAGCTTTCTTT.

This clonotype was found many times. The rearrangement uses TRBV19 and TRBJ1-1; no clear D. CDR3 length: 14 amino acids. The V and J ends lost 3 bases and 1 base respectively, with 9 bases between them. Germline CDR1 is LNHDA and CDR2 is SQIVND (reference sequence). CDR3 residues: CASSIPGANTEAFF. The CDR3 coding sequence is TGTGCCAGTAGTATTCCAGGCGCGAACACTGAAGCTTTCTTT.

DNA of the CDR3: TGTGCCAGCTCACCCTCTCGACCCTCCAAACAAGAGACCCAGTACTTC. This encodes CASSPSRPSKQETQYF. The chain is built from TRBV18 and TRBJ2-5; D not certain. V lost 3 bases to trimming and J lost 2 bases, with 16 bases between them. The CDR3 is 16 amino acids. From germline, CDR1 is KGHSH and CDR2 LQKENI.